This T cell receptor beta chain came from a study of CD8+ T cells in alopecia areata. cDNA serving as the sequencing template came from extracted, reverse transcribed RNA. TCRdb keeps only in-frame clones here, not all; method: immunoSEQ multiplex PCR. The sample shows under 350,000 clones, no singletons; the ten largest hold 0.9% to 1.5%. After pooling, cutaneous lymph node cells were sorted with CD4, CD8alpha, NKG2D, NKG2ACE and other markers. The CDR3 is 15 amino acids. With 1 base removed from V and 2 bases from J, the gap between germline ends came to 11 bases. Germline V gene data show CDR1 as GKSSPN and CDR2 as SITVG. In regard to this clone: Gene names and germline refer to mouse. The read gets to within 4 residues of the CDR3 end, and the germline J gene fills in the rest.

The chain couples TRBV31 to TRBJ2-2; the D gene is possibly TRBD1 (6 bases). This clonotype was obtained from a C3H/HeJ mouse with alopecia areata. The mouse strain carries the MHC haplotype H2-k. The source material was CD4+ T cells sorted from a lymph node. The covered CDR3 bases are TGTGCCTGGAGTCCCCCGGGACACAACACCGGG. Encoded protein: CAWSPPGHNTG. The whole CDR3 reads CAWSPPGHNTGQLYF.